These T cell receptor beta chains were read from a single sample in a study of cytomegalovirus exposure and HLA in healthy donors. The repertoire was sequenced with immunoSEQ multiplex PCR; TCRdb's copy has only in-frame clones and lacks some. The table has roughly 130,000 clones, around 70% seen once. The sequenced material came from PBMCs. These TCRs come from a man aged 25 to 40 in good health and CMV-seropositive. Each CDR3 is given with its conserved first and last residue. A D gene is named only where the DNA matches it firmly. The size field is filled for only some rows; it gives once, few, many or a size class.

v_gene	d_gene	abundance	j_gene	CDR3aa	CDR3nt
TRBV14	TRBD1	-	TRBJ2-3	CASSQRPGDRGTDTQYF	TGTGCCAGCAGCCAACGTCCTGGGGACAGGGGCACAGATACGCAGTATTTT
TRBV19	TRBD1	-	TRBJ1-2	CASSIVDRRDGYTF	TGTGCCAGTAGTATTGTGGACAGGAGAGATGGCTACACCTTC
TRBV28	TRBD2	-	TRBJ2-7	CASSSGLAGAGEQYF	TGTGCCAGCAGTTCAGGACTAGCGGGAGCGGGGGAGCAGTACTTC
TRBV5-1	TRBD2	-	TRBJ2-7	CASSLPKAGGSYEQYF	TGCGCCAGCAGCTTACCCAAAGCGGGAGGGTCCTACGAGCAGTACTTC
TRBV10-3	TRBD2	once	TRBJ2-2	CAISGERGRAGELFF	TGTGCCATCAGTGGGGAGCGGGGCCGGGCCGGGGAGCTGTTTTTT
TRBV11-2	-	once	TRBJ2-7	CASSLTRGIREQYF	TGTGCCAGCAGCCTGACCCGGGGGATCCGGGAGCAGTACTTC
TRBV5-1	TRBD1	-	TRBJ2-1	CASSQGQRTYNEQFF	TGCGCCAGCTCCCAGGGACAGCGAACTTACAATGAGCAGTTCTTC
TRBV7-8	-	-	TRBJ1-5	CASSPRPRESNSNQPQHF	TGTGCCAGCAGCCCACGCCCTCGGGAGTCTAATAGCAATCAGCCCCAGCATTTT
TRBV7-2	TRBD1	-	TRBJ2-5	CASSQTRDSETQYF	TGTGCCAGCAGCCAAACTCGGGACAGTGAGACCCAGTACTTC
TRBV2	-	-	TRBJ2-7	CASEPDSYEQYF	TGTGCCAGCGAGCCCGATTCCTACGAGCAGTACTTC
TRBV9	TRBD1	-	TRBJ2-7	CASSPRQGSYEQYF	TGTGCCAGCAGCCCCCGACAGGGTTCCTACGAGCAGTACTTC
TRBV5-1	-	few	TRBJ2-2	CASSLGGGPGTGELFF	TGCGCCAGCAGCTTGGGGGGGGGCCCCGGGACCGGGGAGCTGTTTTTT
TRBV6-1	-	-	TRBJ1-6	CASSDLTGNNSPLHF	TGTGCCAGCAGTGATCTTACAGGGAATAATTCACCCCTCCACTTT
TRBV5-6	TRBD2	few	TRBJ2-7	CASSYAGLALREQYF	TGTGCCAGCAGTTACGCGGGACTAGCGCTTCGCGAGCAGTACTTC
TRBV29-1	-	few	TRBJ1-2	CSVEQGSWGYTF	TGCAGCGTCGAACAGGGCAGCTGGGGCTACACCTTC
TRBV27	TRBD1	-	TRBJ2-5	CASSKLGTGQRTQYF	TGTGCCAGCAGTAAACTGGGGACAGGTCAGAGGACCCAGTACTTC
TRBV10-2	-	-	TRBJ1-4	CASMRTLNEKLFF	TGCGCCAGCATGAGAACCCTGAATGAAAAACTGTTTTTT
TRBV29-1	-	-	TRBJ2-5	CSVKRDQETQYF	TGCAGCGTGAAGCGGGACCAAGAGACCCAGTACTTC
TRBV27	TRBD1	few	TRBJ1-5	CASSSTGVQPQHF	TGTGCCAGCAGTTCAACAGGGGTTCAGCCCCAGCATTTT
TRBV14	-	-	TRBJ1-4	CASSHLVRGKLFF	TGTGCCAGCAGCCACCTTGTCCGAGGAAAACTGTTTTTT
TRBV29-1	-	-	TRBJ1-4	CSVGDIYEKLFF	TGCAGCGTTGGGGACATATATGAAAAACTGTTTTTT
TRBV25-1	-	-	TRBJ2-7	CACGINYPGTEEQYF	TGTGCCTGCGGGATTAACTATCCAGGGACAGAAGAGCAGTACTTC
TRBV7-9	TRBD2	few	TRBJ2-6	CASSLTSGTSGANVLTF	TGTGCCAGCAGCTTGACTAGCGGGACCTCTGGGGCCAACGTCCTGACTTTC
TRBV21-1	-	-	TRBJ1-2	CASTGQAKVYGYTF	TGTGCCAGCACCGGCCAGGCGAAAGTCTATGGCTACACCTTC
TRBV10-3	-	-	TRBJ2-7	CAISEVRTVYEQYF	TGTGCCATCAGTGAAGTTCGGACAGTCTACGAGCAGTACTTC
TRBV7-3	-	-	TRBJ2-5	CASSSGTGETQYF	TGTGCCAGCAGCTCCGGGACTGGGGAGACCCAGTACTTC
TRBV28	-	-	TRBJ2-2	CASTTKGQPNTGELFF	TGTGCCAGCACCACTAAAGGACAGCCTAACACCGGGGAGCTGTTTTTT
TRBV9	TRBD2	-	TRBJ2-2	CASSVVASGMGGELFF	TGTGCCAGCAGCGTAGTGGCTAGCGGGATGGGCGGGGAGCTGTTTTTT
TRBV5-1	-	-	TRBJ2-4	CASSLGIAKNIQHF	TGCGCCAGCAGCTTGGGGATAGCCAAAAACATTCAGCACTTC
TRBV5-1	-	-	TRBJ2-4	CASSPGWAKNIQYF	TGCGCCAGCAGCCCCGGGTGGGCCAAAAACATTCAGTACTTC